The 20 T cell receptor beta chains listed next were all sequenced from one sample in a study of cytomegalovirus exposure and HLA in healthy donors. Libraries were prepared by immunoSEQ multiplex PCR; TCRdb keeps only in-frame clonotypes and omits some of them. This sample has 110,000 or so clones, with 86% found just once. The sample comprised PBMCs. Receptors originate from a man between 18 and 35 years old in good health and CMV-seronegative.

This clone was picked up one time. The chain employs TRBV30 and TRBJ2-2; 13 bases line up with TRBD2. The length of the CDR3 is 15 residues. Germline V CDR1 and CDR2: GTSNPN, SVGIG (reference sequence). J gave up 4 bases and V 4 bases, and 3 bases lay outside the gene matches. CDR3 sequence: CAWTGTSGATGELFF. CDR3 in DNA: TGTGCCTGGACCGGGACTAGCGGGGCCACCGGGGAGCTGTTTTTT.

The chain carries TRBV5-5 and TRBJ1-2; tentatively, D is TRBD1 (5 bases). The CDR3 is 14 amino acids. V lost 4 bases and J 3 bases, leaving 13 bases between the germline ends. Germline assignment: CDR1 SGHKS and CDR2 YYEKEE (reference sequence). The CDR3 loop is CASSPGGTYYGYTF. CDR3 bases: TGTGCCAGCAGCCCGGGGGGAACCTACTATGGCTACACCTTC.

The chain has TRBV7-9 and TRBJ1-2, with 9 positions matching TRBD1. The germline V gene has CDR1 SEHNR and CDR2 FQNEAQ (reference sequence). This CDR3 contains 15 residues. J lost 2 bases, V lost 5 bases, and 6 bases had no gene match. As DNA, the CDR3 is TGTGCCAGCAGCGCGGGACAGGGTAAAAACTATGGCTACACCTTC. Protein sequence: CASSAGQGKNYGYTF.

This clone occurred a few times. The chain has TRBV18 and TRBJ1-4; possibly TRBD1 for D (5 bases). V lost 4 bases to trimming and J lost 8 bases, with 17 bases between them. CDR1 is KGHSH and CDR2 is LQKENI in the germline V gene. The CDR3 spans 15 residues. CDR3 sequence reads: CASSRSQQGGEKLFF. DNA for the CDR3: TGTGCCAGCTCACGGTCCCAGCAGGGTGGAGAAAAACTGTTTTTT.

The chain employs TRBV9 and TRBJ1-6; D is unclear. Germline V lookup: CDR1 SGDLS, CDR2 YYNGEE. Trimming pared 0 bases from V and 5 bases from J, leaving 6 bases between. The length of the CDR3 is 14 residues. CDR3 sequence: CASSVDPNNSPLHF. The CDR3 region has the DNA TGTGCCAGCAGCGTAGATCCTAATAATTCACCCCTCCACTTT.

This rearrangement joins TRBV13 to TRBJ2-2, with D possibly being TRBD1 (6 bases). V lost 3 bases and J lost 3, with 8 bases in between. Germline V gives CDR1 PRHDT, CDR2 FYEKMQ (reference sequence). The CDR3 runs to 14 residues. Here the CDR3 DNA reads TGTGCCAGCAGCTTGGGACAACACACCGGGGAGCTGTTTTTT. Translating gives CASSLGQHTGELFF.

This clone showed up just a few times. The chain is built from TRBV6-5 and TRBJ1-1, with no clear D. The V end lost 0 bases, the J end lost 1 base, and 12 bases lay between the germline ends. This CDR3 comprises 16 residues. The germline V gene encodes CDR1 MNHEY and CDR2 SVGAGI. The DNA of the CDR3 is TGTGCCAGCAGTTACTCGAAAAGATTGCGGAACACTGAAGCTTTCTTT. It codes for CASSYSKRLRNTEAFF.

This chain connects TRBV6-1 to TRBJ1-1; 8 bases agree with TRBD1. Germline CDR1 MNHNS, CDR2 SASEGT. The CDR3 is 14 amino acids. With V trimmed by 4 bases and J by 2 bases, 3 bases remained unmatched. CDR3 bases: TGTGCCAGCAGTGGCAGGGGGCGAAACACTGAAGCTTTCTTT. Its translation: CASSGRGRNTEAFF.

The chain is built from TRBV19 and TRBJ2-1; TRBD1 matches at 7 bases. V dropped 6 bases and J dropped 8; count of bases not matched to a gene: 10. The CDR3 contains 14 residues. CDR1 and CDR2 from the germline V gene are LNHDA and SQIVND (reference sequence). The CDR3 spells CASRTDYQGDEQFF. The CDR3 DNA sequence: TGTGCCAGTAGGACCGATTACCAGGGGGATGAGCAGTTCTTC.

The chain couples TRBV7-8 to TRBJ1-3; 9 bases align to TRBD1. CDR3 length equals 16 residues. CDR1 and CDR2 from the germline V gene are SGHVS and FQNEAQ. The junction had 8 bases not matched to a gene; V was cut back by 2 bases and J by 6 bases. The CDR3 sequence: CASSLKGDRDANTIYF. Written as DNA, the CDR3 is TGTGCCAGCAGCTTAAAGGGGGACAGGGACGCAAACACCATATATTTT.

CDR3 DNA sequence: TGTGCCAGCAGTGACCCGGGACAGTGGTTTTTT. It is translated as CASSDPGQWFF. The V and J genes are TRBV25-1 and TRBJ2-2; TRBD1 aligns across 7 bases. The germline CDR1 and CDR2 sequences are MGHDK and SYGVNS. The CDR3 length is 11 residues. The junction had 5 bases not matched to a gene; V was cut back by 3 bases and J by 16 bases. Drawing the rest from reference TRBV25-1 and TRBJ2-2, the complete variable domain is EADIYQTPRYLVIGTGKKITLECSQTMGHDKMYWYQQDPGMELHLIHYSYGVNSTEKGDLSSESTVSRIRTEHFPLTLESARPSHTSQYLCASSDPGQWFFGEGSRLTVL.

The V and J genes are TRBV4-2 and TRBJ1-2, with D tentatively TRBD1 (5 bases). The germline V and J ends were trimmed by 0 bases and 3 bases, with 17 bases remaining between them. The CDR3 runs to 17 residues. The germline CDR1 and CDR2 sequences are LGHNA and YNFKEQ. Written as DNA, the CDR3 is TGTGCCAGCAGCCAAGATGTGGGCGGGGCAGAGGACTATGGCTACACCTTC. This translates into CASSQDVGGAEDYGYTF.

V gene TRBV6-5 combines with J gene TRBJ1-1; 7 bases are a match to TRBD1. The CDR3 consists of 14 residues. Trimming removed 6 bases from V and 7 bases from J; junction bases left unmatched: 11. CDR1 and CDR2 from the germline V gene are MNHEY and SVGAGI. This CDR3 is CASSRDRAEGEAFF. Written as DNA, the CDR3 is TGTGCCAGCAGCCGTGACAGGGCGGAGGGTGAAGCTTTCTTT.

This clone was recorded only once. The gene calls are TRBV6-1 and TRBJ2-7; TRBD2 matches 9 bases. Trimming at V came to 3 bases and at J to 3 bases, leaving 12 bases not matched to a gene. The germline V gene encodes CDR1 MNHNS and CDR2 SASEGT. This CDR3 has 17 amino acids. The chain's CDR3 is CASSDRLAAARDYEQYF. CDR3 sequence (DNA): TGTGCCAGCAGTGATAGACTAGCGGCAGCAAGGGACTACGAGCAGTACTTC.

The V call is TRBV7-6, the J call TRBJ1-5, with 7 bases matching TRBD1. V was pared by 5 bases and J by 2 bases, with 3 bases of the junction left unmatched. Germline V gene lookup returns CDR1 SGHVS and CDR2 FNYEAQ. CDR3 length: 14 amino acids. The CDR3 DNA follows: TGTGCCAGCAGCCCCGGACAGGGCAATCAGCCCCAGCATTTT. Protein product: CASSPGQGNQPQHF. Supplemented by reference TRBV7-6 and TRBJ1-5, the full variable domain reads GAGVSQSPRYKVTKRGQDVALRCDPISGHVSLYWYRQALGQGPEFLTYFNYEAQQDKSGLPNDRFSAERPEGSISTLTIQRTEQRDSAMYRCASSPGQGNQPQHFGDGTRLSIL.

The chain combines TRBV5-4 with TRBJ2-3; 12 nucleotides line up with TRBD1. The CDR3 loop spans 16 amino acids. Germline V gene sequence: CDR1 SGHNT, CDR2 YYREEE (reference sequence). Germline trimming cut 2 bases from V and 4 bases from J; bases unmatched to any gene: 5. CDR3 amino acids: CASSFPGQGASDTQYF. The DNA for the CDR3 is TGTGCCAGCAGCTTTCCGGGACAGGGGGCATCAGATACGCAGTATTTT.

J is TRBJ2-7 and V is TRBV9; D is ambiguous. The CDR3 is made up of 12 amino acids. Germline V lookup: CDR1 SGDLS, CDR2 YYNGEE. V was pared by 4 bases and J by 0 bases, with 5 bases between. CDR3 DNA: TGTGCCAGCAGCCCCGGCTCCTACGAGCAGTACTTC. This encodes CASSPGSYEQYF.

The chain is built from TRBV6-4 and TRBJ2-3, with 7 bases that match TRBD2. This CDR3 is built from 15 residues. V dropped 2 bases and J dropped 4; count of bases not matched to a gene: 6. Germline V gene lookup returns CDR1 MRHNA and CDR2 SNTAGT. CDR3 protein: CASSDAASGADTQYF. The CDR3 DNA sequence: TGTGCCAGCAGTGACGCTGCTAGCGGAGCAGATACGCAGTATTTT.

The sample holds one count of this clone. This CDR3 is CASRDNSPYGYTF. The CDR3 DNA reads as TGTGCCAGCAGAGACAATTCTCCCTACGGCTACACCTTC. V usage is TRBV9 and J usage is TRBJ1-2, with D unclear. The CDR3 is 13 amino acids. Germline CDR1 reads SGDLS; CDR2 reads YYNGEE. V lost 5 bases, J lost 8 bases, and 16 bases lay in between.

The CDR3 sequence: CASSSGHWSSYEQYF. For the CDR3, the DNA is TGTGCCAGCAGCTCGGGACATTGGAGCTCCTACGAGCAGTACTTC. The chain couples TRBV7-2 to TRBJ2-7, with D perhaps TRBD1 (6 bases). Germline lookup yields CDR1 SGHTA and CDR2 FQGNSA. V was cut by 4 bases and J by 0 bases, with 13 bases left in between. This CDR3 has 15 residues.